Detailed here is one T cell receptor beta chain. The antigen remains undetermined. Sequencing used immunoSEQ multiplex PCR; TCRdb keeps in-frame clones, though not all of them. The repertoire consists of 55,000 to 75,000 clones, with roughly 84% occurring once and the leading ten covering 0.39%. The sample belongs to a study of graft-versus-host responses after intestinal transplantation. About the study: All recipients were given anti-thymocyte globulin induction, and tacrolimus and steroids were then administered for around three years. Whole-study findings and limits: Those patients showing graft-donor T cell macrochimerism displayed high graft-versus-host to host-versus-graft clonal ratios in allografts. Levels of circulating GvH clones at their peak were associated with early post-transplant HvG declines. Ileal or blood samples showed some GvH clones first, and such clones were also found in recipient marrow.

Germline lookup yields CDR1 MDHEN and CDR2 SYDVKM. This CDR3 is 14 amino acids long. V was clipped by 7 bases and J by 9 bases; unmatched bases: 7. Sequenced here: unstimulated CD4+ T cells sorted from spleen or lymph node cells, sampled before transplant. The sequence came from a human donor who was the organ donor for an intestinal transplant. The rearrangement links TRBV28 to TRBJ1-6, with TRBD1 identical over 9 bases. The CDR3 protein is CASKYGQGTSPLHF. As DNA, the CDR3 is TGTGCCAGCAAATACGGACAGGGGACTTCACCCCTCCACTTT.